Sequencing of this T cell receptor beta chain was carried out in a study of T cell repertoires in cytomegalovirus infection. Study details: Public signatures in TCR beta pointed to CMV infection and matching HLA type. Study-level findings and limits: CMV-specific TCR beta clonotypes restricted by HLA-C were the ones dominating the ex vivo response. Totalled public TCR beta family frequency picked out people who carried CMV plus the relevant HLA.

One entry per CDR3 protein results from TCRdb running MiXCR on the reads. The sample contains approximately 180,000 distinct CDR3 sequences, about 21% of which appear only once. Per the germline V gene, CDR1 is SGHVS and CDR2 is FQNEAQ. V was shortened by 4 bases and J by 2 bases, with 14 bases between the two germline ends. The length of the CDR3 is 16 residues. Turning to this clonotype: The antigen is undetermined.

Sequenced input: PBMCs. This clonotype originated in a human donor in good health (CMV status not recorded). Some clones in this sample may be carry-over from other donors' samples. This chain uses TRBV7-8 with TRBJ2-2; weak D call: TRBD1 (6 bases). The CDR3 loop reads CASSSGALINTGELFF. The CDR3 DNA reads TGTGCCAGCAGCTCAGGGGCGCTTATAAACACCGGGGAGCTGTTTTTT.